This paragraph reports one T cell receptor beta chain. Its antigen is still unknown. Repertoires were generated with immunoSEQ multiplex PCR, while TCRdb's copy carries only in-frame clones and drops some. The sample has about 46,000 clones, around 77% seen once; the top ten hold about 2.7%. This specimen belongs to a study of OX40 agonist ivuxolimab in advanced cancers. It was autoimmune disease history or systemic immunosuppression that excluded patients. Study-level results: Expanded clones were, on average, more numerous among CD8+ T cells than CD4+. Which antigen the expanded peripheral T cells recognized is unknown. With doses of 0.1 to 3.0 mg/kg, CD4+ and CD8+ blood T cells had undergone clonal expansion by week 6.

The CDR3 is 15 residues long. From germline, CDR1 is SGHTA and CDR2 FQGNSA. The V gene end was trimmed by 5 bases and the J gene end by 7 bases; junction bases not matched to a gene: 7. This sample comprised CD4+ or CD8+ T cells sorted from blood, obtained in a trial of the OX40 agonist ivuxolimab. This receptor was identified in an adult with an advanced solid tumor such as melanoma, head and neck, liver or kidney cancer. This rearrangement joins TRBV7-2 to TRBJ2-2, with 10 bases matching TRBD1. CDR3 nucleotide sequence: TGTGCCAGCAGCACCCGACAGGGGGCCGTCGGGGAGCTGTTTTTT. It translates to CASSTRQGAVGELFF.